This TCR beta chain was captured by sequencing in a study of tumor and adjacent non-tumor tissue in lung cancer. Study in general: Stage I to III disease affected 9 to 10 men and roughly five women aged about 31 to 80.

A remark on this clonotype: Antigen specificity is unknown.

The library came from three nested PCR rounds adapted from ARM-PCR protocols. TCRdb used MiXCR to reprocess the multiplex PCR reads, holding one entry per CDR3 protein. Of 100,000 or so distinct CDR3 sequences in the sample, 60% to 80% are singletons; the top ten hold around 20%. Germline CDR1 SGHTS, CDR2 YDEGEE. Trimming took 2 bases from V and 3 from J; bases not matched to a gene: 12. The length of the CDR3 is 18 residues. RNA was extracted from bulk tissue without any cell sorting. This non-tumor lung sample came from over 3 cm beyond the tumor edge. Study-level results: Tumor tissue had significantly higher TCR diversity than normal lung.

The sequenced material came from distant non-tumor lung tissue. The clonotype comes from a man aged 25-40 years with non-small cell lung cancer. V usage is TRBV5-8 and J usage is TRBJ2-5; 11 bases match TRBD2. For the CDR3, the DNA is TGTGCCAGCAGCTTCACCGGGACTAGCGGAGGGGCCGAAGAGACCCAGTACTTC. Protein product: CASSFTGTSGGAEETQYF.